The rows below give T cell receptor beta chains drawn from one sample of a study of T cell repertoires in cytomegalovirus infection. A single record per CDR3 protein comes from TCRdb applying MiXCR to the reads. The sample has 150,000 to 200,000 distinct CDR3 sequences, 14% seen once. Sequencing was done on a sample of PBMCs. These receptors all come from a human donor in good health (CMV status not recorded). Some clones in this sample may be carry-over from other donors' samples. Both conserved end residues are part of each CDR3. The D gene is left open where the match is weak. Clone sizes are given selectively: once, few, many, or a class where the clone is expanded.

J gene: TRBJ2-6; clone size: -; V gene: TRBV12-3/TRBV12-4; D gene: -; CDR3 DNA: TGTGCCAGCAGCTCCCGGGCGGGGAGCTCTGGGGCCAACGTCCTGACTTTC; CDR3 protein: CASSSRAGSSGANVLTF
J gene: TRBJ1-1; clone size: few; V gene: TRBV12-3/TRBV12-4; D gene: -; CDR3 DNA: TGTGCCAGTGGACGGGGGGGTGAAGCTTTCTTT; CDR3 protein: CASGRGGEAFF
J gene: TRBJ1-1; clone size: few; V gene: TRBV29-1; D gene: TRBD1; CDR3 DNA: TGCAGCGTTACCACAGGGGGAGGCACTGAAGCTTTCTTT; CDR3 protein: CSVTTGGGTEAFF
J gene: TRBJ1-2; clone size: many; V gene: TRBV7-8; D gene: -; CDR3 DNA: TGTGCCAGCAGCTTAGAAAGGGTGTCAGTAGATGGCTACACCTTC; CDR3 protein: CASSLERVSVDGYTF
J gene: TRBJ2-7; clone size: many; V gene: TRBV7-2; D gene: -; CDR3 DNA: TGTGCCAGCAGCTTAAACCCTGATACCTACGAGCAGTACTTC; CDR3 protein: CASSLNPDTYEQYF
J gene: TRBJ2-1; clone size: -; V gene: TRBV19; D gene: TRBD1; CDR3 DNA: TGTGCCAGTGGACAGGGGGTTCGGAATGAGCAGTTCTTC; CDR3 protein: CASGQGVRNEQFF
J gene: TRBJ1-2; clone size: few; V gene: TRBV18; D gene: TRBD1; CDR3 DNA: TGTGCCAGCTCACCACGAAGGGGGCGAGGGGACTATGGCTACACCTTC; CDR3 protein: CASSPRRGRGDYGYTF
J gene: TRBJ1-2; clone size: -; V gene: TRBV12-3/TRBV12-4; D gene: -; CDR3 DNA: TGTGCCAGCAGTCCCGGACCGAGAAACTATGGCTACACCTTC; CDR3 protein: CASSPGPRNYGYTF
J gene: TRBJ1-5; clone size: few; V gene: TRBV7-9; D gene: -; CDR3 DNA: TGTGCCAGCAGCTCCTCTGACGAATGGAGGGTCCACCCCCAGCATTTT; CDR3 protein: CASSSSDEWRVHPQHF
J gene: TRBJ2-7; clone size: few; V gene: TRBV7-9; D gene: -; CDR3 DNA: TGTGCCAGCAGCTTAGTCGGAATCGAGCAGTACTTC; CDR3 protein: CASSLVGIEQYF
J gene: TRBJ2-7; clone size: many; V gene: TRBV7-8; D gene: TRBD2; CDR3 DNA: TGTGCCAGCAGCTTGGTAGCGGGAGCCTACGAGCAGTACTTC; CDR3 protein: CASSLVAGAYEQYF
J gene: TRBJ2-1; clone size: few; V gene: TRBV7-9; D gene: -; CDR3 DNA: TGTGCCAGCAGCTACGGGGACCTATTTTACAATGAGCAGTTCTTC; CDR3 protein: CASSYGDLFYNEQFF
J gene: TRBJ2-7; clone size: few; V gene: TRBV15; D gene: -; CDR3 DNA: TGTGCCACCAGCGGGGGGAGAGGACAGGTTCGACCCTACGAGCAGTACTTC; CDR3 protein: CATSGGRGQVRPYEQYF
J gene: TRBJ2-7; clone size: many; V gene: TRBV7-2; D gene: TRBD1; CDR3 DNA: TGTGCCAGCAGCTTCGACAGGGGGCTGTACGAGCAGTACTTC; CDR3 protein: CASSFDRGLYEQYF
J gene: TRBJ2-1; clone size: few; V gene: TRBV7-9; D gene: -; CDR3 DNA: TGTGCCAGCAGCGGCACAGACGAGCAGTTCTTC; CDR3 protein: CASSGTDEQFF
J gene: TRBJ2-1; clone size: few; V gene: TRBV29-1; D gene: -; CDR3 DNA: TGCAGCCCGGGGATATACAATGAGCAGTTCTTC; CDR3 protein: CSPGIYNEQFF
J gene: TRBJ1-4; clone size: many; V gene: TRBV7-9; D gene: -; CDR3 DNA: TGTGCCAGCAGCTCGTACCGGGACACCAGTGAAAAACTGTTTTTT; CDR3 protein: CASSSYRDTSEKLFF
J gene: TRBJ1-2; clone size: few; V gene: TRBV19; D gene: TRBD1; CDR3 DNA: TGTGCCAGTAGTAGCCCCCGGACAGGGCGCAACTATGGCTACACCTTC; CDR3 protein: CASSSPRTGRNYGYTF
J gene: TRBJ2-7; clone size: -; V gene: TRBV29-1; D gene: -; CDR3 DNA: TGCAGCGCGAGGGGGACGGGTGAGCAGTACTTC; CDR3 protein: CSARGTGEQYF
J gene: TRBJ1-5; clone size: -; V gene: TRBV2; D gene: -; CDR3 DNA: TGTGCCAGCAGTTTTGAGGGCGCTACACAGGGAAGTCTTCCCCAGCATTTT; CDR3 protein: CASSFEGATQGSLPQHF
J gene: TRBJ1-6; clone size: -; V gene: TRBV28; D gene: -; CDR3 DNA: TGTGCCAGCAGTCGGACGGAATATAATTCACCCCTCCACTTT; CDR3 protein: CASSRTEYNSPLHF
J gene: TRBJ2-1; clone size: few; V gene: TRBV18; D gene: TRBD1; CDR3 DNA: TGTGCCAGCTCCCCTAGGACAGGGTTGGTCAATGAGCAGTTCTTC; CDR3 protein: CASSPRTGLVNEQFF
J gene: TRBJ1-3; clone size: many; V gene: TRBV7-2; D gene: -; CDR3 DNA: TGTGCCAGCAGGCCCGCCGGGACCGTAGGAAACACCATATATTTT; CDR3 protein: CASRPAGTVGNTIYF
J gene: TRBJ1-3; clone size: many; V gene: TRBV7-2; D gene: -; CDR3 DNA: TGTGCCAGCAGCCAGAGCTCTGGAAACACCATATATTTT; CDR3 protein: CASSQSSGNTIYF
J gene: TRBJ2-2; clone size: many; V gene: TRBV7-2; D gene: -; CDR3 DNA: TGTGCCAGCAGCTTAGAATCCAGACCGAACACCGGGGAGCTGTTTTTT; CDR3 protein: CASSLESRPNTGELFF
J gene: TRBJ2-5; clone size: -; V gene: TRBV7-3; D gene: -; CDR3 DNA: TGTGCTAGCAGCTTAAATGGGAGAGGAGAGACCCAGTACTTC; CDR3 protein: CASSLNGRGETQYF
J gene: TRBJ2-7; clone size: -; V gene: TRBV20-1; D gene: -; CDR3 DNA: TGCAGTGCCTCCGCGGCAGGGCGAGGGCCGACCTACGAGCAGTACTTC; CDR3 protein: CSASAAGRGPTYEQYF
J gene: TRBJ1-5; clone size: few; V gene: TRBV14; D gene: -; CDR3 DNA: TGTGCCAGCAGCCAAGGGGATCAGCCCCAGCATTTT; CDR3 protein: CASSQGDQPQHF
J gene: TRBJ2-7; clone size: -; V gene: TRBV20-1; D gene: -; CDR3 DNA: TGCAGTGCTACCGAGAGATGGGAGGTATCGTACGAGCAGTACTTC; CDR3 protein: CSATERWEVSYEQYF
J gene: TRBJ2-6; clone size: many; V gene: TRBV7-9; D gene: TRBD1; CDR3 DNA: TGTGCCAGCAGCTTACGGGACAGAGACTCTGGGGCCAACGTCCTGACTTTC; CDR3 protein: CASSLRDRDSGANVLTF
J gene: TRBJ2-1; clone size: many; V gene: TRBV7-2; D gene: TRBD2; CDR3 DNA: TGTGCCAGCAGCTTTATGGGGGGGGGCAATGAGCAGTTCTTC; CDR3 protein: CASSFMGGGNEQFF
J gene: TRBJ2-1; clone size: many; V gene: TRBV7-2; D gene: TRBD2; CDR3 DNA: TGTGCCAGCAGCCCAAGACTAGCGGGAGTGCTACGGGATGAGCAGTTCTTC; CDR3 protein: CASSPRLAGVLRDEQFF
J gene: TRBJ2-1; clone size: -; V gene: TRBV2; D gene: TRBD2; CDR3 DNA: TGTGCCAGCAGCCAGCGGGGGGAAGAGCAGTTCTTC; CDR3 protein: CASSQRGEEQFF
J gene: TRBJ1-6; clone size: many; V gene: TRBV7-2; D gene: -; CDR3 DNA: TGTGCCAGCAGCTTGTTTCAGGGGCCTTCACCCCTCCACTTT; CDR3 protein: CASSLFQGPSPLHF
J gene: TRBJ1-5; clone size: -; V gene: TRBV15; D gene: -; CDR3 DNA: TGTGCCACCAGGACCGGACGGTTTGGTGAGCCCCAGCATTTT; CDR3 protein: CATRTGRFGEPQHF
J gene: TRBJ2-6; clone size: many; V gene: TRBV7-3; D gene: -; CDR3 DNA: TGTGCCAGCAGCTTAACTCCGGGGTCTGGGGCCAACGTCCTGACTTTC; CDR3 protein: CASSLTPGSGANVLTF
J gene: TRBJ2-7; clone size: many; V gene: TRBV20-1; D gene: -; CDR3 DNA: TGCAGTGCTAGGGCTGCTAGACCCTACGAGCAGTACTTC; CDR3 protein: CSARAARPYEQYF
J gene: TRBJ1-1; clone size: -; V gene: TRBV5-1; D gene: -; CDR3 DNA: TGCGCCAGCAGCTTGGAAGAGGGCAGACCTGAAGCTTTCTTT; CDR3 protein: CASSLEEGRPEAFF
J gene: TRBJ1-1; clone size: -; V gene: TRBV7-3; D gene: -; CDR3 DNA: TGTGCCAGCAGCTTAACCGCGGCGGGAGGGTTCATGTACACTGAAGCTTTCTTT; CDR3 protein: CASSLTAAGGFMYTEAFF
J gene: TRBJ2-7; clone size: few; V gene: TRBV28; D gene: TRBD1; CDR3 DNA: TGTGCCAGCACCCCTAGGGGACAGGGGGCGGTGGAGCAGTACTTC; CDR3 protein: CASTPRGQGAVEQYF
J gene: TRBJ1-2; clone size: many; V gene: TRBV28; D gene: -; CDR3 DNA: TGTGCCAGCAGTTTGGGCAGCCTCCCTTATGGCTACACCTTC; CDR3 protein: CASSLGSLPYGYTF
J gene: TRBJ2-7; clone size: many; V gene: TRBV7-2; D gene: -; CDR3 DNA: TGTGCCAGCAGCTTAGGACTTTTTCCCACCACCTACGAGCAGTACTTC; CDR3 protein: CASSLGLFPTTYEQYF